A single T cell receptor beta chain is shown here with its context. Its antigen specificity is not known. The record has no base qualities; no much larger clone is one base away. CDR1 SNHLY and CDR2 FYNNEI are derived from the germline V gene. From cysteine to phenylalanine, the CDR3 is 14 amino acids long. Of all the DNA, just the CDR3 is kept, 42 bases in frame from base 1. V and J lose 1 base and 4 bases, and a span of 10 bases separates them. The data belong to a study of CD8 T cells in Susac syndrome (dated by TCRdb to the late 2010s). Notes on the research overall: Whether CD8+ T cell activation and differentiation in Susac syndrome was antigen driven was tested using repertoire sequencing. The clonality of the CD8+ T cell repertoire was compared across around twelve healthy donors, around 14 Susac syndrome patients and around 16 multiple sclerosis patients. Summary of the overall study and its limitations: The number of individuals in the TCR sequencing and HLA analysis was recognized as being relatively small.

RNA was extracted using the RNeasy kit, and about 0.45 to 1 microgram was reverse transcribed with random hexamers. The immunoSEQ multiplex PCR assay, which covers 54 Vbeta and 13 Jbeta segments, was used to amplify TCR beta CDR3 regions. PCR amplification bias was corrected by using a synthetic template baseline for primer optimization and computational correction. The study's processing was this. Reads were assigned to V, D and J genes according to IMGT and analyzed in immunoSEQ Analyzer, with only productive sequences retained. Clonality was computed as one minus Shannon entropy normalized by log2 of the number of productive unique sequences. For each patient and control, public and private clones were evaluated among the 100 most prevalent clones. Susac-specific clones were defined as absent from healthy and MS cohorts, over a thousand published viral clones and other ImmuneACCESS disease sequences. TCRdb reanalyzed the raw reads on its own, using fastp at Q25 for trimming and MiXCR for clone calling, and kept in-frame beta chains. When rows share a CDR3 protein, they turn into one entry using the most common DNA and genes. TCRdb's processing, not the authors', yielded these V and J calls. This sample gives 150,000 to 180,000 distinct CDR3 sequences in total; less than 97% of them show up just once. The ten most abundant clones make up about 0.15% of the sample.

Peripheral blood CD8+ and CD4+ T cells from healthy donors, Susac syndrome patients and multiple sclerosis patients were profiled by high-throughput TCR beta sequencing. The multiple sclerosis controls were treatment-naive patients who had stable or active relapsing-remitting disease and met the revised McDonald criteria. Bulk CD8+ and CD4+ T cells were purified by magnetic negative isolation, whereas CD8+ TEMRA cells were enriched by FACS. Blood was drawn into EDTA tubes, processed within 24 hours, and PBMCs were isolated by density gradient centrifugation. PBMCs intended for TCR sequencing were cryopreserved in liquid nitrogen and thawed later in a water bath at 37 degrees C. The sorted or isolated CD4+, CD8+ and CD8+ TEMRA cells had a purity of 90% or higher.

Rearrangement joined TRBV2 to TRBJ1-2, with no confidently assigned D gene. This sequence originates from a human donor with multiple sclerosis. Sequencing was performed on CD8+ T cells from PBMCs. The nucleotides are TGTGCCAGCAGTGAAGAGTTACTCGGCTATGGCTACACCTTC. Translated, this gives CASSEELLGYGYTF.